Presented here are 16 T cell receptor beta chains from one specimen sequenced in a study of blood T cell repertoires in COVID-19. Only in-frame clones appear in the TCRdb table, and some are missing; sequencing was by immunoSEQ multiplex PCR. The repertoire holds a few hundred thousand clones, roughly 85% seen once, with about 4.9% in the top ten. Input material: peripheral blood. Receptors originate from a man aged 55 to 70 who had recovered from COVID-19.

The V and J genes are TRBV12-3 or TRBV12-4 and TRBJ1-5; the D is unclear. The CDR3 is 12 residues long. The ends were cut back, 2 bases at V and 5 bases at J, with 4 bases in the middle. The CDR3, as DNA: TGTGCCAGCAGTTTAATATATCAGCCCCAGCATTTT. The encoded protein is CASSLIYQPQHF.

The chain carries TRBV12-5 and TRBJ1-5; D call uncertain. CDR1 is LGHNT, CDR2 FRNRAP, per germline. There are 14 residues in the CDR3. Deletions cut 7 bases from V and 1 base from J, with 11 bases between. The CDR3 loop reads CASVGQSSNQPQHF. Here the CDR3 DNA reads TGTGCTAGTGTTGGGCAGTCAAGCAATCAGCCCCAGCATTTT.

This sequence joins TRBV5-1 and TRBJ2-1; TRBD1 matches at 8 bases. Germline trimming cut 2 bases from V and 6 bases from J; bases unmatched to any gene: 7. CDR1 SGHRS and CDR2 YFSETQ come from the germline V gene. The CDR3 covers 15 residues. The CDR3 DNA is TGCGCCAGCAGCTTCCAGGGGGCGTCTGGCAATGAGCAGTTCTTC. It is translated as CASSFQGASGNEQFF.

The rearrangement links TRBV2 to TRBJ2-7; TRBD2 aligns across 7 bases. V lost 6 bases, J lost 4 bases, and 3 bases stayed unmatched. This CDR3 is 12 amino acids long. Germline loops: CDR1 SNHLY, CDR2 FYNNEI. The CDR3 here is CASSQGGYEQYF. CDR3 coding DNA: TGTGCCAGCAGCCAGGGAGGGTACGAGCAGTACTTC.

The sample holds a few counts of this clone. The J gene is TRBJ1-2, the V gene TRBV2; D gene unclear. This CDR3 comprises 13 residues. The V end lost 2 bases, the J end lost 4 bases, and 8 bases lay between the germline ends. Germline V gene data show CDR1 as SNHLY and CDR2 as FYNNEI. This CDR3 reads CASSERSFYGYTF. The CDR3 DNA reads as TGTGCCAGCAGTGAACGGTCCTTCTATGGCTACACCTTC.

This chain joins TRBV21-1 and TRBJ2-3; whether TRBD2, the table's D call, matches the DNA was not checked. TRBV21-1 is assigned pseudogene status. The CDR3 spans 17 residues. The CDR3 coding sequence is TGTGCCAGCAGCAAAGTACCAGCGGGAAGTAGCACAGATACGCAGTATTTT. Protein product: CASSKVPAGSSTDTQYF.

The chain uses TRBV6-6 and TRBJ1-2; 9 bases line up with TRBD1. Germline CDR1 is MNHNY and CDR2 is SVGAGI (reference sequence). The ends lost 5 bases at V and 6 bases at J; junction bases unmatched: 7. The CDR3 has 14 amino acids. In DNA, the CDR3 is TGTGCCAGCAGTAGTCCAACAGGGGGCAATGGCTACACCTTC. Protein sequence: CASSSPTGGNGYTF.

This clone was seen only once. V gene TRBV7-9 combines with J gene TRBJ1-5; D ambiguous. V was shortened by 5 bases and J by 4 bases, with 9 bases between the two germline ends. CDR3 size: 13 residues. Germline V gene sequence: CDR1 SEHNR, CDR2 FQNEAQ (reference sequence). The CDR3 DNA sequence: TGTGCCAGCAGCCGTAGAGGTAATCAGCCCCAGCATTTT. Residues: CASSRRGNQPQHF. Full variable domain (missing parts from reference TRBV7-9 and TRBJ1-5): DTGVSQNPRHKITKRGQNVTFRCDPISEHNRLYWYRQTLGQGPEFLTYFQNEAQLEKSRLLSDRFSAERPKGSFSTLEIQRTEQGDSAMYLCASSRRGNQPQHFGDGTRLSIL.

The chain joins TRBV11-2 to TRBJ1-2, with TRBD1 matching 8 bases. The CDR3 consists of 15 residues. Per the germline V gene, CDR1 is SGHAT and CDR2 is FQNNGV. The V gene end was trimmed by 5 bases and the J gene end by 0 bases; junction bases not matched to a gene: 5. The DNA for the CDR3 is TGTGCCAGCAGCACCCGACAGGGGACTAACTATGGCTACACCTTC. Translated: CASSTRQGTNYGYTF.

The rearrangement links TRBV27 to TRBJ2-7; TRBD1 agrees at 8 bases. Germline assignment: CDR1 MNHEY and CDR2 SMNVEV (reference sequence). CDR3 length: 14 amino acids. The V segment lost 5 bases and the J segment 3 bases; nucleotides outside the gene matches: 6. CDR3 DNA: TGTGCCAGCAGTATACTAACAGGGGGCTACGAGCAGTACTTC. It encodes CASSILTGGYEQYF.

This chain uses TRBV11-3 with TRBJ2-3; D is possibly TRBD2 (7 bases). Per the germline V gene, CDR1 is SGHNT and CDR2 is YENEEA. The CDR3 length is 13 residues. V lost 5 bases and J lost 4, with 10 bases in between. In DNA form, the CDR3 reads TGTGCCAGCAGCGGGAGGGGGTCAGATACGCAGTATTTT. Its protein product is CASSGRGSDTQYF.

The J gene is TRBJ2-5, the V gene TRBV12-3 or TRBV12-4; a possible D gene is TRBD2 (6 bases). This CDR3 comprises 13 residues. V lost 10 bases and J 4 bases, leaving 16 bases between the germline ends. The chain's CDR3 is CAIAAPGGETQYF. CDR3 DNA sequence: TGTGCCATCGCGGCCCCCGGGGGAGAGACCCAGTACTTC.

The CDR3: CAWSKGQLSGANVLTF. Here the CDR3 DNA reads TGTGCCTGGAGCAAGGGACAGCTCTCTGGGGCCAACGTCCTGACTTTC. The V and J genes are TRBV30 and TRBJ2-6; 7 nucleotides agree with TRBD1. Per the germline V gene, CDR1 is GTSNPN and CDR2 is SVGIG (reference sequence). The CDR3 covers 16 residues. J lost 0 bases, V lost 3 bases, and 5 bases had no gene match.

The V call is TRBV7-8, the J call TRBJ1-1; the D gene is possibly TRBD1 (6 bases). Trimming left V 4 bases short and J 1 base short, with 13 bases between. The CDR3 sequence is 15 residues long. The germline V gene has CDR1 SGHVS and CDR2 FQNEAQ. Written as DNA, the CDR3 is TGTGCCAGCAGCTCCGTGGACAGCTGGAACACTGAAGCTTTCTTT. It codes for CASSSVDSWNTEAFF.

The chain has TRBV5-5 and TRBJ2-2; tentatively, D is TRBD2 (5 bases). V was trimmed by 0 bases and J by 4 bases, leaving 10 bases between them. CDR3 length equals 15 residues. Germline V gene lookup returns CDR1 SGHKS and CDR2 YYEKEE (reference sequence). Here the CDR3 reads CASSLVPGSTGELFF. CDR3 bases: TGTGCCAGCAGCTTGGTTCCGGGATCCACCGGGGAGCTGTTTTTT.

The chain employs TRBV29-1 and TRBJ1-1; TRBD1 might be the D (5 bases). The germline V gene encodes CDR1 SQVTM and CDR2 ANQGSEA. The V end was cut by 4 bases, the J end by 3 bases, with 12 bases between. This CDR3 has 13 residues. CDR3 region: CSVVGRAHTEAFF. As DNA, the CDR3 is TGCAGCGTTGTTGGCAGGGCGCACACTGAAGCTTTCTTT.